The 21 T cell receptor beta chains listed next were all sequenced from one sample in a study of OX40 agonist ivuxolimab in advanced cancers. Profiling relied on immunoSEQ multiplex PCR, and the TCRdb table lists in-frame clones only, not all of them. The sample consists of about 23,000 clones, roughly 84% of them appearing once. This specimen was CD4+ or CD8+ T cells sorted from blood, taken in a trial of the OX40 agonist ivuxolimab. These receptors all come from an adult with an advanced solid tumor such as melanoma, head and neck, liver or kidney cancer.

The chain carries TRBV4-1 and TRBJ2-5; TRBD2 matches 7 bases. The V gene's germline CDR1 is MGHRA and CDR2 YSYEKL. The CDR3 loop spans 16 amino acids. The V gene end was trimmed by 0 bases and the J gene end by 2 bases; junction bases not matched to a gene: 6. The CDR3 coding sequence is TGCGCCAGCAGCCAAGAGGGACCGGGGGGACAAGAGACCCAGTACTTC. Translating it yields CASSQEGPGGQETQYF.

This chain joins TRBV11-3 and TRBJ1-1; unclear D gene. Germline V gene data show CDR1 as SGHNT and CDR2 as YENEEA. The CDR3 is made up of 13 amino acids. With 3 bases removed from V and 3 bases from J, the gap between germline ends came to 8 bases. CDR3 protein: CASSLGFDTEAFF. The CDR3 nucleotides read TGTGCCAGCAGCTTGGGTTTCGACACTGAAGCTTTCTTT.

The chain employs TRBV7-6 and TRBJ2-1; 11 nucleotides line up with TRBD2. Looked up from germline, CDR1 is SGHVS and CDR2 is FNYEAQ. V dropped 1 base and J dropped 4; count of bases not matched to a gene: 6. CDR3 length equals 17 residues. The CDR3 DNA sequence: TGTGCCAGCAGCTTAGGACTAGCGGGGAACTCATACAATGAGCAGTTCTTC. Translating it yields CASSLGLAGNSYNEQFF.

The gene calls are TRBV27 and TRBJ2-1; 7 bases fit TRBD1. Germline CDR1 MNHEY, CDR2 SMNVEV (reference sequence). The CDR3 is 15 amino acids. V dropped 2 bases and J dropped 2; count of bases not matched to a gene: 3. The CDR3 sequence: CASSLSGTAYNEQFF. CDR3 nucleotides: TGTGCCAGCAGTTTAAGTGGGACAGCCTACAATGAGCAGTTCTTC.

The sample holds one count of this clone. The CDR3 region has the DNA TGTGCCACCAGCAGTCAGGGTGGCTATGGCTACACCTTC. It specifies CATSSQGGYGYTF. J is TRBJ1-2 and V is TRBV15; weak D call: TRBD1 (5 bases). The CDR3 extends over 13 amino acids. V lost 3 bases and J lost 4, with 9 bases in between. Germline V gives CDR1 LNHNV, CDR2 YYDKDF (reference sequence).

This clone was found a few times. The CDR3 region is CASSSGLLNYGYTF. CDR3 sequence (DNA): TGTGCCAGCAGCTCCGGACTCCTGAACTATGGCTACACCTTC. The chain carries TRBV7-2 and TRBJ1-2; D remains ambiguous. Trimming removed 4 bases at V and 2 bases at J, with 11 bases between. This CDR3 is built from 14 residues. Germline V gene sequence: CDR1 SGHTA, CDR2 FQGNSA.

V usage is TRBV27 and J usage is TRBJ2-1, with 8 nucleotides matching TRBD1. The CDR3 sequence is 15 residues long. Germline assignment: CDR1 MNHEY and CDR2 SMNVEV (reference sequence). Trimming took 6 bases from V and 2 from J; bases not matched to a gene: 6. DNA of the CDR3: TGTGCCAGCAGCTCCGGGACAGGAGCCTACAATGAGCAGTTCTTC. Its translation is CASSSGTGAYNEQFF.

The sample holds a few counts of this clone. V usage is TRBV5-8 and J usage is TRBJ2-4; possible D gene TRBD2, 5 bases. This CDR3 contains 15 residues. The germline CDR1 and CDR2 sequences are SGHTS and YDEGEE. V shed 5 bases and J shed 9 bases, with 21 bases lying between them. The CDR3 DNA follows: TGTGCCAGCAGTTTAATCGGAGACCGGGGAAGCATTCAGTACTTC. Protein sequence: CASSLIGDRGSIQYF.

The rearrangement joins TRBV7-3 to TRBJ1-6, with 8 positions matching TRBD1. Germline-derived CDR1 and CDR2 are SGHTA and FQGTGA. V was clipped by 3 bases and J by 10 bases; unmatched bases: 2. The CDR3 consists of 13 residues. The DNA of the CDR3 is TGTGCCAGCAGCTTGACAGGGGCCTCACCCCTCCACTTT. Its translation is CASSLTGASPLHF.

The chain joins TRBV5-1 to TRBJ2-7; D unclear. The germline V gene has CDR1 SGHRS and CDR2 YFSETQ. The CDR3 runs to 14 residues. The V and J ends lost 0 bases and 0 bases respectively, with 7 bases between them. The CDR3 bases are TGCGCCAGCAGCTTGGCCCCGGCCTCCTACGAGCAGTACTTC. It yields the protein CASSLAPASYEQYF.

J is TRBJ1-6 and V is TRBV14; 8 bases are a match to TRBD1. Trimming cost V 4 bases and J 8 bases; bases outside gene matches: 10. This CDR3 has 16 amino acids. From germline, CDR1 is SGHDN and CDR2 FVKESK. The CDR3 here is CASSRSAGGNYSPLHF. The CDR3 nucleotides are TGTGCCAGCAGCCGTTCGGCAGGGGGCAATTATTCACCCCTCCACTTT.

The chain joins TRBV27 to TRBJ2-7; TRBD1 matches 7 bases. J gave up 5 bases and V 4 bases, and 5 bases lay outside the gene matches. The germline V gene has CDR1 MNHEY and CDR2 SMNVEV (reference sequence). The CDR3 is 13 amino acids. The CDR3, as DNA: TGTGCCAGCAGTTCCGACAGGGTCGACGAGCAGTACTTC. Amino acids: CASSSDRVDEQYF.

The rearrangement uses TRBV6-5 and TRBJ2-5; TRBD2 aligns across 7 bases. Germline V gene lookup returns CDR1 MNHEY and CDR2 SVGAGI. CDR3 length: 13 residues. Losses at the gene ends were 8 bases for V and 5 bases for J; bases not matched to a gene: 8. CDR3 residues: CASYTGGWETQYF. The CDR3 nucleotides are TGTGCCAGCTATACCGGGGGGTGGGAGACCCAGTACTTC.

The chain couples TRBV27 to TRBJ2-7; D unresolved. The CDR3 contains 13 residues. In germline, CDR1 is MNHEY, CDR2 SMNVEV (reference sequence). V lost 8 bases and J 4 bases, leaving 15 bases between the germline ends. CDR3: CASRGDKTYEQYF. DNA for the CDR3: TGTGCCAGCCGCGGCGACAAAACATACGAGCAGTACTTC.

The rearrangement joins TRBV6-4 to TRBJ2-3; possibly TRBD1 for D (5 bases). This CDR3 is 16 amino acids long. V lost 8 bases, J lost 4 bases, and 22 bases lay in between. Germline V CDR1 and CDR2: MRHNA, SNTAGT. The CDR3 loop is CASYMLLRGDSDTQYF. The DNA for the CDR3 is TGTGCCAGCTATATGCTCTTAAGGGGTGATTCAGATACGCAGTATTTT.

The rearrangement links TRBV4-1 to TRBJ1-1; perhaps TRBD1 as D (5 bases). This CDR3 comprises 16 residues. Per germline, CDR1 MGHRA and CDR2 YSYEKL. V shed 1 base and J shed 1 base, with 13 bases lying between them. The CDR3 DNA reads as TGCGCCAGCAGCCAAGTTATTGGAGGGGAGAACACTGAAGCTTTCTTT. The encoded protein is CASSQVIGGENTEAFF.

V usage is TRBV9 and J usage is TRBJ1-1; D unresolved. Trimming took 7 bases from V and 5 from J, leaving 9 bases between them. The germline CDR1 and CDR2 sequences are SGDLS and YYNGEE. The CDR3 covers 11 residues. The chain's CDR3 is CASGPLTEAFF. Here the CDR3 DNA reads TGTGCCAGCGGACCCCTAACTGAAGCTTTCTTT.

This sequence joins TRBV2 and TRBJ1-2; tentatively, D is TRBD1 (5 bases). The V and J ends lost 6 bases and 4 bases respectively, with 15 bases between them. The CDR3 consists of 14 residues. The V gene's germline CDR1 is SNHLY and CDR2 FYNNEI. CDR3 residues: CASSDSNLSYGYTF. Written as DNA, the CDR3 is TGTGCCAGCAGCGACAGCAACTTGAGCTATGGCTACACCTTC.

The chain links TRBV6-6 to TRBJ1-1; D gene uncertain. V was clipped by 6 bases and J by 7 bases, with 18 bases between them. CDR1 is MNHNY, CDR2 SVGAGI, per germline (reference sequence). The CDR3 runs 14 residues. CDR3 in amino acids: CASRPLNGRFEAFF. Written as DNA, the CDR3 is TGTGCCAGCAGGCCCCTGAACGGTCGCTTTGAAGCTTTCTTT.

This clone appeared a single time. The genes are TRBV6-5 and TRBJ2-7; possible D gene TRBD1, 5 bases. This CDR3 region has 16 residues. From germline, CDR1 is MNHEY and CDR2 SVGAGI. Trimming took 0 bases from V and 0 from J, leaving 12 bases between them. CDR3 coding DNA: TGTGCCAGCAGTTACTCAAGGCAGGGCAGCTCCTACGAGCAGTACTTC. It yields the protein CASSYSRQGSSYEQYF.

This chain connects TRBV7-8 to TRBJ2-5; perhaps TRBD1 as D (6 bases). Trimming left V 3 bases short and J 3 bases short, with 11 bases between. CDR3 length: 14 residues. The V gene's germline CDR1 is SGHVS and CDR2 FQNEAQ. This CDR3 is CASSFLGGEETQYF. The DNA for the CDR3 is TGTGCCAGCAGCTTTTTAGGGGGAGAAGAGACCCAGTACTTC.